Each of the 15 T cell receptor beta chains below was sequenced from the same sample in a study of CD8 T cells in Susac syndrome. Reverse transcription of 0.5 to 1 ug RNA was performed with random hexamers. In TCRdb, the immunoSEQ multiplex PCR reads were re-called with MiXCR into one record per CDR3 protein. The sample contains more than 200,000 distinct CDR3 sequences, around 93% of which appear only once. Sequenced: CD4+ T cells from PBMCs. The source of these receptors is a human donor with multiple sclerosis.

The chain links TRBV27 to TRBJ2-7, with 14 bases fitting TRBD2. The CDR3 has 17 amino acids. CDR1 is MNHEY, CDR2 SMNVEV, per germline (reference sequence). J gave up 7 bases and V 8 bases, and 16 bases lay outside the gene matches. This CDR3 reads CASAPRLAGGLYQEQYF. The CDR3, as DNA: TGTGCCAGCGCCCCCCGACTAGCGGGGGGGCTTTATCAGGAGCAGTACTTC.

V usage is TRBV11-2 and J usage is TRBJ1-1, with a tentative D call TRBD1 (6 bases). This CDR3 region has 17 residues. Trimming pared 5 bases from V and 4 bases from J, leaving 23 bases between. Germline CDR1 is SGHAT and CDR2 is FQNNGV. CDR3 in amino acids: CASSVTRSRSGATEAFF. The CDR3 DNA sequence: TGTGCCAGCAGCGTAACTAGGTCCCGTTCAGGGGCCACTGAAGCTTTCTTT. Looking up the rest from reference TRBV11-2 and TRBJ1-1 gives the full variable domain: EAGVAQSPRYKIIEKRQSVAFWCNPISGHATLYWYQQILGQGPKLLIQFQNNGVVDDSQLPKDRFSAERLKGVDSTLKIQPAKLEDSAVYLCASSVTRSRSGATEAFFGQGTRLTVV.

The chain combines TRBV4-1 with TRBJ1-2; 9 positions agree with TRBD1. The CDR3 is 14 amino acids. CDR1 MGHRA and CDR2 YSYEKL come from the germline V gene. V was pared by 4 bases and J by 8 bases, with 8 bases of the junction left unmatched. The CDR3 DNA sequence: TGCGCCAGCAGCCCCCCGGGGACAGGGTCCGGCTACACCTTC. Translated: CASSPPGTGSGYTF.

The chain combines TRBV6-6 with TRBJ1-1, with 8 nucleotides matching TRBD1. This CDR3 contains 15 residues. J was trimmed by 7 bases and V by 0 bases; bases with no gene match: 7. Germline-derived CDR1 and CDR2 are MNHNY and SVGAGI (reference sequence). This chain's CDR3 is CASSYSFQGAGEAFF. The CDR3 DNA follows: TGTGCCAGCAGTTACTCCTTCCAGGGGGCGGGTGAAGCTTTCTTT.

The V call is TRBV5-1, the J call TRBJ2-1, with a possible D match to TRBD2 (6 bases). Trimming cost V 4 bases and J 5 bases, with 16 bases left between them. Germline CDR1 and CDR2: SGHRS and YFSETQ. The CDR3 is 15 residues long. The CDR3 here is CASSPPSGGDNEQFF. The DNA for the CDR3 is TGCGCCAGCAGCCCCCCCAGCGGAGGGGACAATGAGCAGTTCTTC.

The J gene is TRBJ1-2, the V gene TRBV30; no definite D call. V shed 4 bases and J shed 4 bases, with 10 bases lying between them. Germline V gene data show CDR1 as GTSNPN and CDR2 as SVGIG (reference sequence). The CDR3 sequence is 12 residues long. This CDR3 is CAWKENGYGYTF. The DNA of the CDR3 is TGTGCCTGGAAAGAGAACGGCTATGGCTACACCTTC.

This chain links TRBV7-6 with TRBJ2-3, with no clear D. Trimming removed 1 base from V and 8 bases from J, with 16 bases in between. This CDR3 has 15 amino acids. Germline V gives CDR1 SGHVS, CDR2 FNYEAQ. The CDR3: CASSLGRADLGTQYF. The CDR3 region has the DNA TGTGCCAGCAGCTTAGGTCGGGCTGACCTGGGTACGCAGTATTTT.

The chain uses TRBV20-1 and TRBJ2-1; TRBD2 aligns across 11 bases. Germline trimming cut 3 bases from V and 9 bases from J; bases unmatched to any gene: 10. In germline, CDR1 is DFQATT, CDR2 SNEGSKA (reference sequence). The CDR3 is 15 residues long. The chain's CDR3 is CSASAIAGGQSEQFF. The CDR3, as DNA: TGCAGTGCTAGTGCTATAGCGGGAGGGCAATCTGAGCAGTTCTTC.

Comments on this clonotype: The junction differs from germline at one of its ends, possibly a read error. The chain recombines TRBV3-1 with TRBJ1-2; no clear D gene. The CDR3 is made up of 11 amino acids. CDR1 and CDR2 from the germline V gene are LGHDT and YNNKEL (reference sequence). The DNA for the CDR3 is TGTGCCAGCAGCCAAGGAGGTCCGGGCTCCTTC. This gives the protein CASSQGGPGSF. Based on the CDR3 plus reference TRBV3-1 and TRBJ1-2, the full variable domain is DTAVSQTPKYLVTQMGNDKSIKCEQNLGHDTMYWYKQDSKKFLKIMFSYNNKELIINETVPNRFSPKSPDKAHLNLHINSLELGDSAVYFCASSQGGPGSFGSGTRLTVV.

The CDR3 sequence is CASRSGQPDTIYF. In DNA, the CDR3 is TGTGCCAGCAGGAGCGGACAGCCTGACACCATATATTTT. The rearrangement joins TRBV28 to TRBJ1-3, with D perhaps TRBD1 (6 bases). The V gene lost 6 bases and the J gene lost 8 bases, with 14 bases spanning the gap. CDR3 size: 13 residues. The germline gives CDR1 MDHEN, CDR2 SYDVKM.

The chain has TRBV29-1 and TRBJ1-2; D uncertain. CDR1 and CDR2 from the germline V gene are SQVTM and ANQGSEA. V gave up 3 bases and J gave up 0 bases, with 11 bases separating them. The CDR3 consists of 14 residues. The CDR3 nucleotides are TGCAGCGTTGAGGAGGTCCTTTCTAACTATGGCTACACCTTC. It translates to CSVEEVLSNYGYTF.

CDR3 in DNA: TGTGCCACCAGGATTACGACAGGGGCCTACGAGCAGTACGTC. Amino acid sequence: CATRITTGAYEQYV. This chain joins TRBV24-1 and TRBJ2-7, with TRBD1 identical over 8 bases. The CDR3 runs 14 residues. CDR1 is KGHDR, CDR2 SFDVKD, per germline. J lost 2 bases, V lost 7 bases, and 6 bases had no gene match.

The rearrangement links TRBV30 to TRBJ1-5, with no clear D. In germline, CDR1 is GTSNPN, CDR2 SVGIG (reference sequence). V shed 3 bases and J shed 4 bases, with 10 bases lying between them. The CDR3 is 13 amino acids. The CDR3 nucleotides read TGTGCCTGGAGGACTTCCCTTAATCAGCCCCAGCATTTT. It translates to CAWRTSLNQPQHF.

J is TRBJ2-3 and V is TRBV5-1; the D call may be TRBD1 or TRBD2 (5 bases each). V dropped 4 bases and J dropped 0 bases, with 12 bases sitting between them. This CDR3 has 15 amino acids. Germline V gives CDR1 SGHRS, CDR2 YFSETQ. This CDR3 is CASSEGGHSTDTQYF. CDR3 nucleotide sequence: TGCGCCAGCAGCGAGGGCGGACATAGCACAGATACGCAGTATTTT.

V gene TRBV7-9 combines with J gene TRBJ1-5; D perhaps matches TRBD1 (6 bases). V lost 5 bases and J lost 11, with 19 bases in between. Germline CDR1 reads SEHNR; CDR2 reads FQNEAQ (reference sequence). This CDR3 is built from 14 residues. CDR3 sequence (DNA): TGTGCCAGCAGCCCCGGGACGGACAAGGGGGCCCAGCATTTT. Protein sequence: CASSPGTDKGAQHF.